The 29 T cell receptor beta chains reported below all come from one sample, sequenced in a study of T cells expressing NK-cell markers. For each CDR3 protein, TCRdb gives one entry from its re-call of the 5' RACE reads, without DNA. The sample holds about 440,000 distinct CDR3 sequences. The sample was blood T cells: a sorted CD56 or NKG2C T cell subset, CD4+ or CD8+ T cells, or bulk PBMC T cells (not recorded which). These TCRs come from a woman between 18 and 70 years old in good health.

The chain recombines TRBV19 with TRBJ2-2; no DNA is available, so the TRBD1 call from TCRdb remains unchecked. CDR1 is LNHDA and CDR2 is SQIVND in the germline V gene (reference sequence). CDR3 length: 16 amino acids. CDR3 sequence: CASSTAETANTGELFF.

The chain couples TRBV5-1 to TRBJ2-1; with no DNA, the TCRdb D assignment of TRBD2 cannot be verified. CDR1 SGHRS and CDR2 YFSETQ come from the germline V gene. The CDR3 covers 15 residues. The CDR3 protein is CASSTGTSDVGEQFF.

The rearrangement uses TRBV10-3 and TRBJ2-2; the D call from TCRdb, TRBD1, cannot be confirmed without DNA. Looked up from germline, CDR1 is ENHRY and CDR2 is SYGVKD. The CDR3 contains 15 residues. The CDR3 protein is CAISAAGPMGGELFF.

V gene TRBV7-2 combines with J gene TRBJ1-5. The CDR3 length is 12 residues. The V gene's germline CDR1 is SGHTA and CDR2 FQGNSA. The CDR3 sequence: CASSLGRLSQHF.

The chain is built from TRBV10-3 and TRBJ1-2; TCRdb's D call, TRBD1, is unchecked because there is no DNA. The CDR3 loop spans 13 amino acids. Germline CDR1 ENHRY, CDR2 SYGVKD. CDR3: CAISPDSAVGYTF.

The chain couples TRBV25-1 to TRBJ1-2; TCRdb's D gene call, TRBD1, goes unchecked for lack of DNA. Germline V lookup: CDR1 MGHDK, CDR2 SYGVNS. There are 11 residues in the CDR3. This chain's CDR3 is CATRTGLGYTF.

The chain is built from TRBV20-1 and TRBJ1-2. CDR3 length: 12 residues. Germline CDR1 DFQATT, CDR2 SNEGSKA (reference sequence). The CDR3 spells CSARGGTYGYTF.

The chain links TRBV11-2 to TRBJ2-1. Germline V gene lookup returns CDR1 SGHAT and CDR2 FQNNGV. This CDR3 is built from 14 residues. This CDR3 reads CASSLGMAYNEQFF.

V is TRBV28 and J is TRBJ2-7; TCRdb's D call of TRBD1 is untestable without DNA. This CDR3 contains 14 residues. Germline V CDR1 and CDR2: MDHEN, SYDVKM. CDR3 in amino acids: CASSTRTGGYEQYF.

CDR3 sequence reads: CAISAGYEQYF. This chain links TRBV10-3 with TRBJ2-7. Germline V gene data show CDR1 as ENHRY and CDR2 as SYGVKD. This CDR3 has 11 residues.

The chain joins TRBV7-2 to TRBJ2-1; TCRdb returns TRBD2, unconfirmable since there is no DNA. The V gene's germline CDR1 is SGHTA and CDR2 FQGNSA. The CDR3 length is 14 residues. The chain's CDR3 is CASSLESHYNEQFF.

The V call is TRBV6-2 or TRBV6-3, the J call TRBJ2-1; the D call of TRBD2 rests on TCRdb alone, since no DNA is present to check it. Germline CDR1 and CDR2: MNHEY and SVGEGT. CDR3 length equals 16 residues. The CDR3 is CASSSVSGRSTNEQFF.

The chain joins TRBV24-1 to TRBJ2-2. The CDR3 contains 14 residues. Germline CDR1 KGHDR, CDR2 SFDVKD. The chain's CDR3 is CATSDLQSPGELFF.

The J gene is TRBJ1-2, the V gene TRBV20-1. CDR1 and CDR2 from the germline V gene are DFQATT and SNEGSKA (reference sequence). This CDR3 contains 14 residues. The CDR3 reads CSAIGGLANYGYTF.

The rearrangement links TRBV5-1 to TRBJ2-7; TCRdb calls TRBD2, which cannot be checked without DNA. The germline V gene has CDR1 SGHRS and CDR2 YFSETQ. This CDR3 region has 15 residues. CDR3: CASRPGTESSYEQYF.

V and J are TRBV7-3 and TRBJ2-5. The CDR3 totals 12 residues. Germline loops: CDR1 SGHTA, CDR2 FQGTGA. This CDR3 is CASSDGLGTQYF.

The gene calls are TRBV10-3 and TRBJ1-1; TCRdb selects TRBD1, and the lack of DNA leaves this call unchecked. CDR1 and CDR2 (germline): ENHRY, SYGVKD. The CDR3 covers 14 residues. The chain's CDR3 is CAISVGGLNTEAFF.

This chain connects TRBV2 to TRBJ2-3. The CDR3 has 11 amino acids. The germline V gene has CDR1 SNHLY and CDR2 FYNNEI. Here the CDR3 reads CASSVLGTQYF.

V usage is TRBV4-3 and J usage is TRBJ1-2; the TCRdb call, TRBD1, lacks DNA for checking. Germline CDR1 reads LGHNA; CDR2 reads YSLEER. CDR3 length: 13 residues. The CDR3: CASSQVDSYGYTF.

The V call is TRBV7-2, the J call TRBJ2-2; the TCRdb D gene call, TRBD1, has no DNA to confirm it. The CDR3 has 15 amino acids. Germline-derived CDR1 and CDR2 are SGHTA and FQGNSA. The CDR3 is CASSPTGVIAGELFF.

This chain connects TRBV7-9 to TRBJ1-3. The CDR3 covers 12 residues. Germline values: CDR1 SEHNR, CDR2 FQNEAQ (reference sequence). The CDR3 sequence: CASQLYGNTIYF.

V is TRBV5-5 and J is TRBJ2-5; TCRdb's assignment of TRBD1 cannot be checked, as there is no DNA. Germline-derived CDR1 and CDR2 are SGHKS and YYEKEE (reference sequence). CDR3 size: 15 residues. The CDR3: CASSLVPTNQETQYF. Full variable domain (outside the CDR3, taken from reference TRBV5-5 and TRBJ2-5): DAGVTQSPTHLIKTRGQQVTLRCSPISGHKSVSWYQQVLGQGPQFIFQYYEKEERGRGNFPDRFSARQFPNYSSELNVNALLLGDSALYLCASSLVPTNQETQYFGPGTRLLVL.

The chain employs TRBV6-1 and TRBJ1-5. Germline CDR1 is MNHNS and CDR2 is SASEGT. CDR3 length: 14 residues. The chain's CDR3 is CATKPRGSWQPQHF.

The V gene is TRBV7-2, the J gene TRBJ2-4; no DNA is available, so the TRBD2 call from TCRdb remains unchecked. This CDR3 region has 14 residues. Germline CDR1 and CDR2: SGHTA and FQGNSA. Here the CDR3 reads CASSLGLGENIQYF.

The chain carries TRBV12-3 or TRBV12-4 and TRBJ2-3; TCRdb proposes TRBD1, but this gene call is untestable without DNA. The length of the CDR3 is 17 residues. The CDR3 loop is CASSYRPGDWRWDTQYF.

This CDR3 is CASSPGAVGVTDTQYF. This chain connects TRBV11-3 to TRBJ2-3; the D call from TCRdb, TRBD2, cannot be confirmed without DNA. The V gene's germline CDR1 is SGHNT and CDR2 YENEEA. The CDR3 runs to 16 residues.

The gene calls are TRBV4-2 and TRBJ2-1; without DNA, the TCRdb call of TRBD2 cannot be checked. The CDR3 runs to 15 residues. Germline CDR1 is LGHNA and CDR2 is YNFKEQ. The CDR3 here is CASSPEGSTYNEQFF.

The chain couples TRBV20-1 to TRBJ1-1; the TRBD1 assignment by TCRdb is unverifiable without DNA. Germline CDR1 DFQATT, CDR2 SNEGSKA (reference sequence). The CDR3 runs 14 residues. CDR3 in amino acids: CSAVQGDVPTEAFF.

V gene TRBV6-1 combines with J gene TRBJ2-2; TCRdb reports TRBD2, a call that lacks DNA to check it against. The CDR3 runs 14 residues. Germline V gene lookup returns CDR1 MNHNS and CDR2 SASEGT. The CDR3 loop reads CASSRGGDIGELFF.